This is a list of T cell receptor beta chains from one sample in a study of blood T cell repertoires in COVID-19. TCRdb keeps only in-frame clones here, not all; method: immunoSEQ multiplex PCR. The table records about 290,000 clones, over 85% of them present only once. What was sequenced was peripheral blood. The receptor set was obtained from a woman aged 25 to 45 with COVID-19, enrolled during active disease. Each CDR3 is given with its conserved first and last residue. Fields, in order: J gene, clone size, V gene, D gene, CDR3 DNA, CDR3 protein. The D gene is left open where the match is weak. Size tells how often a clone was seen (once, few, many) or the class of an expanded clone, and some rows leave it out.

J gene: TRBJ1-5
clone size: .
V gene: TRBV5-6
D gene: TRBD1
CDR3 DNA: TGTGCCAGCAGCTTTACGGGGACAGTAAACCAGCCCCAGCATTTT
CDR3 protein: CASSFTGTVNQPQHF

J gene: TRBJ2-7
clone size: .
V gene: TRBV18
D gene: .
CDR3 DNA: TGTGCCAGCTCGCCATCAGGGCGTGGTGGTGGGGAGCAGTACTTC
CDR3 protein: CASSPSGRGGGEQYF

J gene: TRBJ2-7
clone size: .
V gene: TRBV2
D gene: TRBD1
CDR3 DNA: TGTGCCAGCAGTAAGGGACAGGGGATCTACGAGCAGTACTTC
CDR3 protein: CASSKGQGIYEQYF

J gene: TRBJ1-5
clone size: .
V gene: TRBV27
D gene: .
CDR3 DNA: TGTGCCAGCAGTCCGCAGGGATTTCCAATTAGCGGTCAGCCCCAGCATTTT
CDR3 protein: CASSPQGFPISGQPQHF

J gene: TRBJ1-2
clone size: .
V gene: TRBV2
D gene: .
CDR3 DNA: TGTGCCAGCAGTCTCCGGACAGCTTGGTATGGCTACACCTTC
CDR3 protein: CASSLRTAWYGYTF

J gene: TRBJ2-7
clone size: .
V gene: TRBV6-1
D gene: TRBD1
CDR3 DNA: TGTGCCAGCAGTGAGGGGACAGGGACCCCCTACGAGCAGTACTTC
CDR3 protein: CASSEGTGTPYEQYF

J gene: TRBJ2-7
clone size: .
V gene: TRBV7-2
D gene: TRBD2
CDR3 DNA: TGTGCCAGCAGCTTCGGGACTAGCGGCTACGAGCAGTACTTC
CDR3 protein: CASSFGTSGYEQYF

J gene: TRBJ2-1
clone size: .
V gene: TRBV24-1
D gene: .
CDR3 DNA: TGTGCCACCAGTGATTCGATCCGGGACAATGAGCAGTTCTTC
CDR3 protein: CATSDSIRDNEQFF

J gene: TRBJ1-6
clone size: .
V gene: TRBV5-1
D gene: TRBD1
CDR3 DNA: TGCGCCAGCAGCCACGGACAGGGAGGGAATTCACCCCTCCACTTT
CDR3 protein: CASSHGQGGNSPLHF

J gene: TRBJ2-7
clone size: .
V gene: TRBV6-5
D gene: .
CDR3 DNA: TGTGCCAGCAGCCACCCTACAGGGTCCACCTACGAGCAGTACTTC
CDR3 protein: CASSHPTGSTYEQYF

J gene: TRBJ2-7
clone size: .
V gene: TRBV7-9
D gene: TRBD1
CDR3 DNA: TGTGCCAGCAGCTCACACCGGGACAGGGGTCTCTACGAGCAGTACTTC
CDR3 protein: CASSSHRDRGLYEQYF

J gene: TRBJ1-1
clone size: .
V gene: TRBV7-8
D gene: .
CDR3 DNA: TGTGCCAGCAGCTTCGGACTGGGTCTGAACACTGAAGCTTTCTTT
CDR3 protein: CASSFGLGLNTEAFF

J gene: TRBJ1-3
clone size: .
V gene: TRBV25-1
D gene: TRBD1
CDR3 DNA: TGTGCCAGCAGTGACGACAGGGGGTCTGGAAACACCATATATTTT
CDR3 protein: CASSDDRGSGNTIYF

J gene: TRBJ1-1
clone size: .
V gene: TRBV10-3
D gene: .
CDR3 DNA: TGTGCCATCAGTGGGTCGTCTGAGATGAACACTGAAGCTTTCTTT
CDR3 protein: CAISGSSEMNTEAFF

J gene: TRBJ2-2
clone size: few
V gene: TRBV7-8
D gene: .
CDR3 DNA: TGTGCCAGCAGCCAAGGGGGAACCGGGGAGCTGTTTTTT
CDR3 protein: CASSQGGTGELFF

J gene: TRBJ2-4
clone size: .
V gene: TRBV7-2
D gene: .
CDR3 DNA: TGTGCCAGCAGCTTAGGGAGAGAAAACATTCAGTACTTC
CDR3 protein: CASSLGRENIQYF

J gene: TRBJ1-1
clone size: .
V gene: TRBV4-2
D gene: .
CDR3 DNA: TGTGCCAGCAGCCAAGATAGGTCGGGATCTAGGGGACTGGGAGCTTTCTTT
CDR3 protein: CASSQDRSGSRGLGAFF

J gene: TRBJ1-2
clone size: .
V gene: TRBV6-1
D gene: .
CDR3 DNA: TGTGCCAGCAGTGAAGCGCTTCAGGGGCCGCCGGGCTATGGCTACACCTTC
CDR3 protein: CASSEALQGPPGYGYTF

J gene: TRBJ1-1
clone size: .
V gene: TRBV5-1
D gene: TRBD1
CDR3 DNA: TGCGCCAGCAGCTTGGTTCGGGACAGGGGACTGAACACTGAAGCTTTCTTT
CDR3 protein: CASSLVRDRGLNTEAFF

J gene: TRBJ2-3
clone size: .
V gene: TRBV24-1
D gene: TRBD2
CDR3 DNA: TGTGCCACCAGCCTCGCGGGGGGGGTAGATACGCAGTATTTT
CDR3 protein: CATSLAGGVDTQYF

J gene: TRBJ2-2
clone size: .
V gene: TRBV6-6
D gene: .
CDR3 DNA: TGTGCCAGCAGTCAAATTGCGGGGTTTCCCACCGGGGAGCTGTTTTTT
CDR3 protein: CASSQIAGFPTGELFF

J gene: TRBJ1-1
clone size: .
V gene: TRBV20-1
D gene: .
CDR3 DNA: TGCAGTGCTAGAGCGGCGGGTGAAGCTTTCTTT
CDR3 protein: CSARAAGEAFF

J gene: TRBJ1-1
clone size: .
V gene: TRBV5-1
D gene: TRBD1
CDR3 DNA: TGCGCCAGCAGCTCGACAGGGGGCGCTTTGGAAGCTTTCTTT
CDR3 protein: CASSSTGGALEAFF

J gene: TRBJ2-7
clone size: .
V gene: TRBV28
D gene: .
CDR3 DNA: TGTGCCAGCAGTTTACTCGGGAGCTTTCCCTACGAGCAGTACTTC
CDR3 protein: CASSLLGSFPYEQYF

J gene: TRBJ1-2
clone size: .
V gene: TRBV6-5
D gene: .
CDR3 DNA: TGTGCCAGCAGTTATGGGGGGGGACTGATCCTCGGTGGCTACACCTTC
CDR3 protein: CASSYGGGLILGGYTF

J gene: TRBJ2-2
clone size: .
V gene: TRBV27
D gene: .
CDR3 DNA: TGTGCCAGCAGTTTTACAGGAACCGGGGAGCTGTTTTTT
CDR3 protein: CASSFTGTGELFF

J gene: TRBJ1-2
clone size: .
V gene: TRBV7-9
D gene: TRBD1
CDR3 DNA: TGTGCCAGCAGCCCGCAGGGGGCGGGCCACTATGGCTACACCTTC
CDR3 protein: CASSPQGAGHYGYTF

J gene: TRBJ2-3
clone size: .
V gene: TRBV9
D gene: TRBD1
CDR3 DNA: TGTGCCAGCAGCGTAGGGGGGACAGGGGCTGAGTTTAATACGCAGTATTTT
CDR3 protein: CASSVGGTGAEFNTQYF

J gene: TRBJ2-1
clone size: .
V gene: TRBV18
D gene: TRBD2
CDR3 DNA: TGTGCCAGCTCACCACCTAGACTAGCGGGGGGGCCGGGAAAGTTTCCCAATGAGCAGTTCTTC
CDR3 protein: CASSPPRLAGGPGKFPNEQFF

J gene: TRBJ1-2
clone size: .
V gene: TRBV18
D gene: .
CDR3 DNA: TGTGCCAGCTCACCGGACAGAAACGGCTATGGCTACACCTTC
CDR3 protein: CASSPDRNGYGYTF

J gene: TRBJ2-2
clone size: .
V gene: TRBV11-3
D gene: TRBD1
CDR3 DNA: TGTGCCAGCAGCCCCGGACAGGCCTTTAAGATGAACACCGGGGAGCTGTTTTTT
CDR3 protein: CASSPGQAFKMNTGELFF

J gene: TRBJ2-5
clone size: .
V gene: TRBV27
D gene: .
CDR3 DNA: TGTGCCAGCAGTCCTCTCCTCCAGGAGACCCAGTACTTC
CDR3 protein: CASSPLLQETQYF

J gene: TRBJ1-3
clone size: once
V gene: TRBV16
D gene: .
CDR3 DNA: TGTGCCAGCAGCCAAGACAGGCGGACCTCTGGAAACACCATATATTTT
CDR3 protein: CASSQDRRTSGNTIYF

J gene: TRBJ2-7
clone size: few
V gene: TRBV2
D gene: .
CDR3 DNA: TGTGCCTCCTCGGTCGAATACGAGCAGTACTTC
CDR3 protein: CASSVEYEQYF

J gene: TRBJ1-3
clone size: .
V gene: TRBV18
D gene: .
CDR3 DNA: TGTGCCAGCTACCCAGGCCTCTCTGGAAACACCATATATTTT
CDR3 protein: CASYPGLSGNTIYF

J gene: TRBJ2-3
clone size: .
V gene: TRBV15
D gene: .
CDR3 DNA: TGTGCCACCAGCAGGGTAGCGACTGAGCAGTATTTT
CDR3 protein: CATSRVATEQYF

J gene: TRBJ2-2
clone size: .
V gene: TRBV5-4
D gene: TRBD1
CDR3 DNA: TGTGCCAGCAGTTCTGGACAGGGGGCGCGAACCGGGGAGCTGTTTTTT
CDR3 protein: CASSSGQGARTGELFF

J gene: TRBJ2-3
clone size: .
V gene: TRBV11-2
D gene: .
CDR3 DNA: TGTGCCAGCAGCCAACAAGCAGATACGCAGTATTTT
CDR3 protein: CASSQQADTQYF

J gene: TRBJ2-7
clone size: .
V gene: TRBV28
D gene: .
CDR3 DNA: TGTGCCAGCAGTTTTGGGGTGGGGGGTATGTTTTACGAGCAGTACTTC
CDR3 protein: CASSFGVGGMFYEQYF

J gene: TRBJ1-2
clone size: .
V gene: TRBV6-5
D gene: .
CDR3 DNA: TGTGCCAGCAGTTCAGCACGGACAGCTCTCTATGGCTACACCTTC
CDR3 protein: CASSSARTALYGYTF

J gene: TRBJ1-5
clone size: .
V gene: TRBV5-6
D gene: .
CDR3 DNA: TGTGCCAGCAGCCCCGGGGGGCTCAATCAGCCCCAGCATTTT
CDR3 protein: CASSPGGLNQPQHF

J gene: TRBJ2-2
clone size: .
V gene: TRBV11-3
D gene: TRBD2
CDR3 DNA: TGTGCCAGCAGGGTGGCGGGGGGGCGTCGCACCGGGGAGCTGTTTTTT
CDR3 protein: CASRVAGGRRTGELFF

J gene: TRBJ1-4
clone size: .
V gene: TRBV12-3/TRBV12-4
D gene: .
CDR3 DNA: TGTGCCAGCGGGAGGTACCTTAATGAAAAACTGTTTTTT
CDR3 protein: CASGRYLNEKLFF

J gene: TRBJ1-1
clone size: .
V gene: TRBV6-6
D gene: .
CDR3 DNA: TGTGCCAGCAGTTACGAGAGAATGAACACTGAAGCTTTCTTT
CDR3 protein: CASSYERMNTEAFF

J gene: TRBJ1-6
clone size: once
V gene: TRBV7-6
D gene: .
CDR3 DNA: TGTGCCAGCAGCCCCCACTTCGATTCACCCCTCCACTTT
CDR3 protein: CASSPHFDSPLHF

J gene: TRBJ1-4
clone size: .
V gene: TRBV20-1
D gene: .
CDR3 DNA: TGCAGTGCTACTGACAGAGCGACAACTAATGAAAAACTGTTTTTT
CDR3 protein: CSATDRATTNEKLFF

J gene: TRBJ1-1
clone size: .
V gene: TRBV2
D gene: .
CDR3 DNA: TGTGCCAGCAGTCCCTACGGGACTGAAGCTTTCTTT
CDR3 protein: CASSPYGTEAFF

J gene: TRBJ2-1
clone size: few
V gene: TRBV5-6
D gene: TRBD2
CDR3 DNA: TGTGCCAGCAGCTTGGGACAGCGGGGGGCCTACAATGAGCAGTTCTTC
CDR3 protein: CASSLGQRGAYNEQFF

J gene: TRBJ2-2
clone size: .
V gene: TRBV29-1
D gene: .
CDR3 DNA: TGCAGCGTTGAAGAAGGGGGAACCGGGGAGCTGTTTTTT
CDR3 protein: CSVEEGGTGELFF

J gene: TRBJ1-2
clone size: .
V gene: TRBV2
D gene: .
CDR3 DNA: TGTGCCAGCGGGCGACAGATCAGGGGCTACACCTTC
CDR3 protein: CASGRQIRGYTF

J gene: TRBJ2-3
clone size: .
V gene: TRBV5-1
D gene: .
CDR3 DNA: TGCGCCAGCAGCTTGGCCTTGGGCACTAGCACAGATACGCAGTATTTT
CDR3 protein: CASSLALGTSTDTQYF

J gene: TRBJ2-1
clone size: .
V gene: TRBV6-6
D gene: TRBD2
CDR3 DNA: TGTGCCAGCAGTTGGACTAGCGGGGGGATTGAGCAGTTCTTC
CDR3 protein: CASSWTSGGIEQFF

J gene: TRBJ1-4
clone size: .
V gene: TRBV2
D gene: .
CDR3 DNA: TGTGCCAGCAGTGAAGGCCGGGACTCCAATGAAAAACTGTTTTTT
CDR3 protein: CASSEGRDSNEKLFF

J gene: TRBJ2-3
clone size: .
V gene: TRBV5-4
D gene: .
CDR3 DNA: TGTGCCAGCAGCTTGGCCGTCGCAGATACGCAGTATTTT
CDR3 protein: CASSLAVADTQYF

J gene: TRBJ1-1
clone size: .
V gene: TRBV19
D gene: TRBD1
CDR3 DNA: TGTGCCACCTCACGGACAGGGGGCCTCACTGAAGCTTTCTTT
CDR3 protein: CATSRTGGLTEAFF

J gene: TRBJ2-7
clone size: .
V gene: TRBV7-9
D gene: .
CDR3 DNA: TGTGCCAGCAGCTTGACTAGTTTGTCCTACGAGCAGTACTTC
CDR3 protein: CASSLTSLSYEQYF

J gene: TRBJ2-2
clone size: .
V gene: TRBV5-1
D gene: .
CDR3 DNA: TGCGCCAGCAGCGCCACTAATACTGCGGGGACCGGGGAGCTGTTTTTT
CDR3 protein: CASSATNTAGTGELFF

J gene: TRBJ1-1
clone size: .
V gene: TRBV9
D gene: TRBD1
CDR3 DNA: TGTGCCAGCAGCGTAGGGGGTCAGGGGGACACTGAAGCTTTCTTT
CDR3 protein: CASSVGGQGDTEAFF